Each of the 27 T cell receptor beta chains below was sequenced from the same sample in a study of T cells of healthy individuals. TCRdb analysed the 5' RACE reads with MiXCR anew, one entry per CDR3 protein. The sample has 41,000 or so distinct CDR3 sequences; approximately 5% are singletons. Receptor source: a human donor in good health.

The table lists this clonotype with many counts. CDR3 nucleotides: TGTGCCAGCAGTTTAGGGCAGGTTAGGGCTGAAGCTTTCTTT. The encoded protein is CASSLGQVRAEAFF. This chain links TRBV12-3 or TRBV12-4 with TRBJ1-1; D gene ambiguous. The CDR3 has 14 residues. V was clipped by 1 base and J by 6 bases, with 12 bases between them.

This clonotype came up a few times. CDR3: CSAILPLAGAAEQYF. DNA for the CDR3: TGCAGTGCTATTTTGCCCTTAGCGGGAGCGGCCGAGCAGTACTTC. The chain joins TRBV20-1 to TRBJ2-7; the match to TRBD2 covers 9 bases. CDR3 size: 15 residues. Germline V gives CDR1 DFQATT, CDR2 SNEGSKA (reference sequence). The ends lost 4 bases at V and 6 bases at J; junction bases unmatched: 13.

This clonotype was seen many times. The V gene is TRBV6-5, the J gene TRBJ2-1; 9 bases map to TRBD2. The CDR3 contains 14 residues. Trimming cost V 4 bases and J 4 bases; bases outside gene matches: 2. The V gene's germline CDR1 is MNHEY and CDR2 SVGAGI. DNA of the CDR3: TGTGCCAGCAGTTGGGCGGGGGGGTACAATGAGCAGTTCTTC. Its protein product is CASSWAGGYNEQFF.

On this clonotype itself: This sequence may be a read error, since a much larger clone differs from it by one base. V is TRBV28 and J is TRBJ2-7, with 9 bases fitting TRBD1. The CDR3 covers 14 residues. The V and J ends lost 8 bases and 4 bases, in that order; junction bases with no gene match: 9. Germline V gene sequence: CDR1 MDHEN, CDR2 SYDVKM. The CDR3 nucleotides read TGTGCCAGCTTCTCCAACAGGGGGCGATACGAGCAGTACTTC. Translated, it gives CASFSNRGRYEQYF.

In its sample, this clonotype was seen many times. This rearrangement joins TRBV15 to TRBJ1-5, with D possibly TRBD1 on 5 matching bases. In germline, CDR1 is LNHNV, CDR2 YYDKDF (reference sequence). This CDR3 contains 17 residues. Trimming took 1 base from V and 6 from J, leaving 19 bases between them. CDR3 nucleotide sequence: TGTGCCACCAGCAGAGGATTTCAGGGAGGTTTGGGTCAGCCCCAGCATTTT. Protein product: CATSRGFQGGLGQPQHF.

Many counts were recorded for this clonotype. J is TRBJ2-7 and V is TRBV7-2; D is perhaps TRBD1 or TRBD2 (5 bases each). The V end lost 2 bases, the J end lost 0 bases, and 11 bases lay between the germline ends. Germline lookup yields CDR1 SGHTA and CDR2 FQGNSA. The CDR3 is made up of 15 amino acids. The CDR3: CASSLIAGSSYEQYF. CDR3 nucleotide sequence: TGTGCCAGCAGCTTAATCGCAGGGAGCTCCTACGAGCAGTACTTC.

A few counts support this clonotype. This chain uses TRBV5-1 with TRBJ1-4; TRBD1 matches at 9 bases. The CDR3 loop spans 14 amino acids. The V gene end was trimmed by 4 bases and the J gene end by 7 bases; junction bases not matched to a gene: 5. The germline gives CDR1 SGHRS, CDR2 YFSETQ. The CDR3 reads CASSHRDRAEKLFF. The CDR3, as DNA: TGCGCCAGCAGCCACCGGGACAGGGCTGAAAAACTGTTTTTT. Full variable domain (remainder filled in from reference TRBV5-1 and TRBJ1-4): KAGVTQTPRYLIKTRGQQVTLSCSPISGHRSVSWYQQTPGQGLQFLFEYFSETQRNKGNFPGRFSGRQFSNSRSEMNVSTLELGDSALYLCASSHRDRAEKLFFGSGTQLSVL.

This clonotype came up many times. The V call is TRBV6-2 or TRBV6-3, the J call TRBJ2-3, with TRBD2 as a possible D gene (6 bases). The germline V gene has CDR1 MNHEY and CDR2 SVGEGT. V lost 2 bases to trimming and J lost 6 bases, with 12 bases between them. The CDR3 loop spans 14 amino acids. The CDR3 here is CASSYAGRADTQYF. CDR3 sequence (DNA): TGTGCCAGCAGTTACGCGGGAAGGGCGGATACGCAGTATTTT.

This clonotype was observed at least ten times. The chain combines TRBV12-3 or TRBV12-4 with TRBJ2-3; the D is unclear. The CDR3 consists of 15 residues. The V end was cut by 4 bases, the J end by 2 bases, with 13 bases between. CDR3 sequence: CASSSALRFTDTQYF. In DNA, the CDR3 is TGTGCCAGCAGTTCCGCCCTAAGATTCACAGATACGCAGTATTTT.

The sample holds a few counts of this clonotype. This chain joins TRBV2 and TRBJ1-6; 9 bases are a match to TRBD1. The CDR3 extends over 16 amino acids. Unmatched junction bases numbered 8, after V lost 7 bases and J lost 4 bases. Looked up from germline, CDR1 is SNHLY and CDR2 is FYNNEI. CDR3 protein: CASKPGTGTYNSPLHF. As DNA, the CDR3 is TGTGCCAGCAAACCCGGGACAGGGACTTATAATTCACCCCTCCACTTT.

Ten or more counts support this clonotype. The chain has TRBV5-1 and TRBJ1-6, with TRBD1 as a possible D gene (5 bases). Looked up from germline, CDR1 is SGHRS and CDR2 is YFSETQ. The germline V and J ends were trimmed by 3 bases and 6 bases, with 19 bases remaining between them. This CDR3 spans 17 amino acids. CDR3 sequence reads: CASSWEPPGDLNSPLHF. As DNA, the CDR3 is TGCGCCAGCAGCTGGGAACCTCCGGGGGATCTTAATTCACCCCTCCACTTT.

This clonotype was picked up many times. The rearrangement joins TRBV27 to TRBJ1-1; the D is unclear. Trimming took off 1 base at V and 0 bases at J, with 3 bases between the two ends. Germline CDR1 reads MNHEY; CDR2 reads SMNVEV (reference sequence). This CDR3 has 13 amino acids. The CDR3 spells CASSLYLNTEAFF. The CDR3 coding sequence is TGTGCCAGCAGTTTATATCTGAACACTGAAGCTTTCTTT.

Ten or more counts support this clonotype. This rearrangement joins TRBV29-1 to TRBJ2-3; 7 bases match TRBD2. The CDR3 has 12 residues. Germline V CDR1 and CDR2: SQVTM, ANQGSEA. DNA for the CDR3: TGCAGTAAGCGGGGATTCACAGATACGCAGTATTTT. This codes for CSKRGFTDTQYF.

On this clonotype itself: Mismatch with germline at one junction end may stem from a read error. The V call is TRBV7-7, the J call TRBJ2-1; D uncertain. The CDR3 runs 12 residues. Germline V gene sequence: CDR1 SSHAT, CDR2 FNYEAQ (reference sequence). CDR3 region: CASSLVGGEQFF. The CDR3 DNA reads TGTGCTAGCAGCTTAGTGGGCGGTGAGCAGTTCTTC.

This clonotype was picked up many times. J is TRBJ1-4 and V is TRBV21-1. TRBV21-1 is assigned pseudogene status. The CDR3 is made up of 13 amino acids. CDR3 DNA sequence: TGTGCCAGCAGCATACGTACTAATGAAAAACTGTTTTTT. Translating gives CASSIRTNEKLFF.

This clonotype was counted many times. V usage is TRBV2 and J usage is TRBJ2-3; TRBD1 is a possible D gene (5 bases). The V gene lost 4 bases and the J gene lost 5 bases, with 13 bases spanning the gap. Germline values: CDR1 SNHLY, CDR2 FYNNEI. The CDR3 sequence is 14 residues long. The CDR3 protein is CASSAGKRGDTQYF. For the CDR3, the DNA is TGTGCCAGCAGTGCAGGGAAACGAGGAGATACGCAGTATTTT.

The chain joins TRBV2 to TRBJ2-1, with D unresolved. Germline V gives CDR1 SNHLY, CDR2 FYNNEI. Deletions cut 4 bases from V and 5 bases from J, with 15 bases between. There are 15 residues in the CDR3. The CDR3 sequence: CASSVGWKLDNEQFF. In DNA, the CDR3 is TGTGCCAGCAGTGTCGGGTGGAAACTGGACAATGAGCAGTTCTTC.

Many counts were recorded for this clonotype. The genes are TRBV4-3 and TRBJ2-5; D is undetermined. Germline V gene lookup returns CDR1 LGHNA and CDR2 YSLEER. The CDR3 totals 10 residues. Trimming removed 8 bases at V and 3 bases at J, with 4 bases between. The CDR3 reads CASVEETQYF. CDR3 nucleotides: TGCGCCAGCGTAGAAGAGACCCAGTACTTC.

The chain uses TRBV28 and TRBJ2-4; TRBD1 matches at 7 bases. Trimming removed 5 bases from V and 2 bases from J; junction bases left unmatched: 6. The CDR3 consists of 15 residues. CDR1 and CDR2 (germline): MDHEN, SYDVKM. CDR3 sequence: CASSPPTGTKNIQYF. For the CDR3, the DNA is TGTGCCAGCAGTCCCCCGACAGGGACCAAAAACATTCAGTACTTC. Variable domain in full (rest from reference TRBV28 and TRBJ2-4): DVKVTQSSRYLVKRTGEKVFLECVQDMDHENMFWYRQDPGLGLRLIYFSYDVKMKEKGDIPEGYSVSREKKERFSLILESASTNQTSMYLCASSPPTGTKNIQYFGAGTRLSVL.

The table lists this clonotype with many counts. CDR3 nucleotide sequence: TGTGCCAGCAGCCAAGGACAGGGTAGCAATCAGCCCCAGCATTTT. Protein: CASSQGQGSNQPQHF. The chain is built from TRBV4-2 and TRBJ1-5, with 7 bases aligning to TRBD1. CDR1 is LGHNA and CDR2 is YNFKEQ in the germline V gene. J lost 0 bases, V lost 1 base, and 0 bases had no gene match. CDR3 size: 15 residues.

Ten or more counts support this clonotype. The V and J genes are TRBV20-1 and TRBJ2-1; D is tentatively TRBD1 or TRBD2 (5 bases each). Germline values: CDR1 DFQATT, CDR2 SNEGSKA (reference sequence). The CDR3 is 14 amino acids. V lost 1 base, J lost 6 bases, and 13 bases lay in between. In DNA form, the CDR3 reads TGCAGTGCTAGAGGACCCCGGGACGTCAATGAGCAGTTCTTC. Translation gives CSARGPRDVNEQFF.

This clonotype was observed a few times. This sequence joins TRBV29-1 and TRBJ2-1, with D hard to call. The germline V gene encodes CDR1 SQVTM and CDR2 ANQGSEA. The CDR3 covers 10 residues. Deletions cut 4 bases from V and 7 bases from J, with 5 bases between. CDR3 loop: CSVGVNEQFF. Here the CDR3 DNA reads TGCAGCGTTGGGGTAAATGAGCAGTTCTTC.

This clonotype occurred a few times. The J gene is TRBJ2-1, the V gene TRBV25-1; 9 positions agree with TRBD2. Trimming removed 3 bases from V and 9 bases from J; junction bases left unmatched: 12. Germline-derived CDR1 and CDR2 are MGHDK and SYGVNS. This CDR3 comprises 16 residues. The DNA of the CDR3 is TGTGCCAGCAGTGATCGGGCGGGAGGGCTGTATGGTGAGCAGTTCTTC. Residues: CASSDRAGGLYGEQFF.

This clonotype appeared many times. CDR3 DNA sequence: TGTGCCAGCAGCCACTCCTTAACCGGGACTAGCGGCACAGATACGCAGTATTTT. It translates to CASSHSLTGTSGTDTQYF. The chain recombines TRBV3-1 with TRBJ2-3, with 10 bases fitting TRBD2. Germline CDR1 is LGHDT and CDR2 is YNNKEL (reference sequence). V lost 3 bases to trimming and J lost 1 base; unmatched junction nucleotides: 10. The CDR3 has 18 residues.

This clonotype is medium-sized. The J gene is TRBJ2-3, the V gene TRBV10-3; 7 bases map to TRBD2. V was pared by 5 bases and J by 8 bases, with 10 bases of the junction left unmatched. The CDR3 has 14 residues. Germline CDR1 reads ENHRY; CDR2 reads SYGVKD. The CDR3 is CAISTGLETTTQYF. The CDR3 nucleotides are TGTGCCATCAGTACCGGACTAGAGACCACTACGCAGTATTTT.

This clonotype was picked up many times. CDR3 amino acids: CARQGPTFDEQFF. In DNA, the CDR3 is TGTGCCAGACAGGGCCCCACGTTCGATGAGCAGTTCTTC. The chain links TRBV28 to TRBJ2-1; weak D call: TRBD1 (6 bases). The CDR3 is 13 amino acids. V was cut by 9 bases and J by 8 bases, with 17 bases left in between. Germline V lookup: CDR1 MDHEN, CDR2 SYDVKM.

This clonotype was counted many times. The CDR3 reads CASSYSRMGELFF. As DNA, the CDR3 is TGTGCCAGCAGTTACTCGAGGATGGGGGAGCTGTTTTTT. This chain uses TRBV6-5 with TRBJ2-2; D gene ambiguous. CDR3 length: 13 residues. Trimming pared 0 bases from V and 8 bases from J, leaving 7 bases between. Per germline, CDR1 MNHEY and CDR2 SVGAGI.